A selection of T cell receptor beta chains follows, all from one sample in a study of cytomegalovirus exposure and HLA in healthy donors. The data were produced by immunoSEQ multiplex PCR, yet TCRdb's version contains in-frame clones alone and is incomplete. The sample lists tens of thousands of clones, over 85% occurring once. Source material: PBMCs. The receptors were gathered from a man aged 18 to 29 in good health and CMV-seronegative. CDR3s include the opening cysteine and the closing phenylalanine or tryptophan. D genes are given only for firm matches. Clone size, where shown, is once, few, many, or a class for clones that have expanded.

v_call: TRBV13; j_call: TRBJ1-3; clone_size: .; d_call: .; cdr3_length: 13; cdr3_nt: TGTGCCAGCAGCTTAGGGCAGGGAAACACCATATATTTT; cdr3_aa: CASSLGQGNTIYF
v_call: TRBV7-9; j_call: TRBJ2-7; clone_size: .; d_call: TRBD1; cdr3_length: 12; cdr3_nt: TGTGCCAGCAGCTGGACAGGGGACGAGCAGTACTTC; cdr3_aa: CASSWTGDEQYF
v_call: TRBV15; j_call: TRBJ2-3; clone_size: .; d_call: TRBD2; cdr3_length: 15; cdr3_nt: TGTGCCACCAGCGACGTAGCGGGAGGTACAGATACGCAGTATTTT; cdr3_aa: CATSDVAGGTDTQYF
v_call: TRBV25-1; j_call: TRBJ2-1; clone_size: .; d_call: TRBD2; cdr3_length: 15; cdr3_nt: TGTGCCAGCAGTGAACCCGGGAGGGCCAGGAATGAGCAGTTCTTC; cdr3_aa: CASSEPGRARNEQFF
v_call: TRBV2; j_call: TRBJ1-1; clone_size: .; d_call: .; cdr3_length: 17; cdr3_nt: TGTGCCAGCAGTGAAGCGTCCCCGGCGGGGATTATCACTGAAGCTTTCTTT; cdr3_aa: CASSEASPAGIITEAFF
v_call: TRBV27; j_call: TRBJ2-4; clone_size: .; d_call: .; cdr3_length: 13; cdr3_nt: TGTGCCAGCAGGCCTATAGCCAAAAACATTCAGTACTTC; cdr3_aa: CASRPIAKNIQYF
v_call: TRBV28; j_call: TRBJ1-5; clone_size: .; d_call: .; cdr3_length: 13; cdr3_nt: TGTGCCAGCAGTTTAAGGGGGAGTCAGCCCCAGCATTTT; cdr3_aa: CASSLRGSQPQHF
v_call: TRBV6-4; j_call: TRBJ2-3; clone_size: .; d_call: .; cdr3_length: 14; cdr3_nt: TGTGCCAGCAGTGACTCGACAATCGCTCCTACGCAGTATTTT; cdr3_aa: CASSDSTIAPTQYF
v_call: TRBV7-2; j_call: TRBJ2-3; clone_size: .; d_call: TRBD1; cdr3_length: 17; cdr3_nt: TGTGCCAGCAGCTTGGGGAGGACAGGGTTGAGCACAGATACGCAGTATTTT; cdr3_aa: CASSLGRTGLSTDTQYF
v_call: TRBV15; j_call: TRBJ2-3; clone_size: .; d_call: TRBD2; cdr3_length: 16; cdr3_nt: TGTGCCACCAGCAGAGCTAGCGGGAGGAGGTCAGATACGCAGTATTTT; cdr3_aa: CATSRASGRRSDTQYF
v_call: TRBV23-1; j_call: TRBJ2-7; clone_size: .; d_call: TRBD1; cdr3_length: 15; cdr3_nt: TGCGCCAGCAGTCCCGGGACAGGCAAAACCTACGAGCAGTACTTC; cdr3_aa: CASSPGTGKTYEQYF
v_call: TRBV19; j_call: TRBJ2-3; clone_size: .; d_call: TRBD2; cdr3_length: 15; cdr3_nt: TGTGCCAGTGGGCATAGCGGGAGGGACACAGATACGCAGTATTTT; cdr3_aa: CASGHSGRDTDTQYF
v_call: TRBV9; j_call: TRBJ2-1; clone_size: .; d_call: .; cdr3_length: 13; cdr3_nt: TGTGCCAGCAGCGTAGGTCAGATCGATGAGCAGTTCTTC; cdr3_aa: CASSVGQIDEQFF
v_call: TRBV27; j_call: TRBJ1-2; clone_size: .; d_call: TRBD1; cdr3_length: 15; cdr3_nt: TGTGCCAGCAGTTCGGACAGGGGGCGCCTTAATGGCTACACCTTC; cdr3_aa: CASSSDRGRLNGYTF
v_call: TRBV27; j_call: TRBJ2-7; clone_size: .; d_call: TRBD2; cdr3_length: 14; cdr3_nt: TGTGCCAGCAGAGGTAGCGGGAGTGCCTTCGAGCAGTACTTC; cdr3_aa: CASRGSGSAFEQYF
v_call: TRBV20-1; j_call: TRBJ2-7; clone_size: .; d_call: .; cdr3_length: 11; cdr3_nt: TGCAGTGCTAGATGGGGAGGCGAGCAGTACTTC; cdr3_aa: CSARWGGEQYF
v_call: TRBV5-8; j_call: TRBJ2-7; clone_size: once; d_call: TRBD1; cdr3_length: 16; cdr3_nt: TGTGCCAGCAGCCGGACAGGGCTCACGAACCTTTACGAGCAGTACTTC; cdr3_aa: CASSRTGLTNLYEQYF